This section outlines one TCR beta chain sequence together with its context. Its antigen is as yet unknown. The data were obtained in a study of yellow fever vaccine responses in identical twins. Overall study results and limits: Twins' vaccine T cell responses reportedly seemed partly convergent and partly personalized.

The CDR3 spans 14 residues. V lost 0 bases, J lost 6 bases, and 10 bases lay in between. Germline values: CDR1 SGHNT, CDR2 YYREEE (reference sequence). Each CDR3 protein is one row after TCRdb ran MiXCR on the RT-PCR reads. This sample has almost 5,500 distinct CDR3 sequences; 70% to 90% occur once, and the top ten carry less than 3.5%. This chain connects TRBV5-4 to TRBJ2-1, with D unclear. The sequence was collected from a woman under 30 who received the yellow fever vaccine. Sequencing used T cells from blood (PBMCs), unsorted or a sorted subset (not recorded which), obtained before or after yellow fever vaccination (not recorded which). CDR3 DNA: TGTGCCAGCAGCTTGGTCCCTGGGTTCAATGAGCAGTTCTTC. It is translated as CASSLVPGFNEQFF.